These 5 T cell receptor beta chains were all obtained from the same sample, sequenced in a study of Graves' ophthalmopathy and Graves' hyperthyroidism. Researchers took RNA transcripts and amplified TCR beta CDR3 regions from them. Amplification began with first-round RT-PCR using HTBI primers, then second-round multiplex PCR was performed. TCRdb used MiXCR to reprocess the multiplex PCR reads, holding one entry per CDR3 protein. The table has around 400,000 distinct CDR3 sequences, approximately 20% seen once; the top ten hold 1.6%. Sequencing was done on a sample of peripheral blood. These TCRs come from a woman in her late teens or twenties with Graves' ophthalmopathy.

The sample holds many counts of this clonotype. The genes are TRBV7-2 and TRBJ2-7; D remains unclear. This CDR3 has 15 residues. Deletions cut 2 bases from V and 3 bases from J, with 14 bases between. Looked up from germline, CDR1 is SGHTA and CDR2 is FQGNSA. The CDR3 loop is CASSLTPSEYYEQYF. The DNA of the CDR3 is TGTGCCAGCAGCTTAACCCCGAGCGAGTACTACGAGCAGTACTTC.

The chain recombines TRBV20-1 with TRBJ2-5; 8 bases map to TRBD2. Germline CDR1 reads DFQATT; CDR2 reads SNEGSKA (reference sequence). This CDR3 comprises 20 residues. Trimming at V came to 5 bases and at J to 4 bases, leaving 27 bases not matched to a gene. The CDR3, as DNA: TGCAGTGCTGAATTCACTCGTATCCGGACTAGCAGGATGTACGCAGAGACCCAGTACTTC. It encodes CSAEFTRIRTSRMYAETQYF.

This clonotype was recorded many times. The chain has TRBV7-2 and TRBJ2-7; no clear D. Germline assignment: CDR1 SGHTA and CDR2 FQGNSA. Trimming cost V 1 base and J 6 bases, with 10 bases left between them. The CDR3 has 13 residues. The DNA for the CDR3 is TGTGCCAGCAGCTTAGGGTCACTCGGCGAGCAGTACTTC. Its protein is CASSLGSLGEQYF.

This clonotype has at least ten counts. CDR3 sequence: CASSLLGPLVTEAFF. Written as DNA, the CDR3 is TGCGCCAGCAGCCTACTGGGCCCTCTAGTCACTGAAGCTTTCTTT. The gene calls are TRBV5-1 and TRBJ1-1; D remains ambiguous. The V end was cut by 4 bases, the J end by 4 bases, with 17 bases between. Germline V gives CDR1 SGHRS, CDR2 YFSETQ. The CDR3 has 15 amino acids.

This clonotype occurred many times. The CDR3 here is CATSRETLRQSPLHF. The CDR3 DNA reads as TGTGCCACCAGCAGAGAGACCCTTAGGCAATCACCCCTCCACTTT. J is TRBJ1-6 and V is TRBV15; D call uncertain. The CDR3 length is 15 residues. The V gene's germline CDR1 is LNHNV and CDR2 YYDKDF (reference sequence). V lost 0 bases, J lost 10 bases, and 13 bases lay in between.